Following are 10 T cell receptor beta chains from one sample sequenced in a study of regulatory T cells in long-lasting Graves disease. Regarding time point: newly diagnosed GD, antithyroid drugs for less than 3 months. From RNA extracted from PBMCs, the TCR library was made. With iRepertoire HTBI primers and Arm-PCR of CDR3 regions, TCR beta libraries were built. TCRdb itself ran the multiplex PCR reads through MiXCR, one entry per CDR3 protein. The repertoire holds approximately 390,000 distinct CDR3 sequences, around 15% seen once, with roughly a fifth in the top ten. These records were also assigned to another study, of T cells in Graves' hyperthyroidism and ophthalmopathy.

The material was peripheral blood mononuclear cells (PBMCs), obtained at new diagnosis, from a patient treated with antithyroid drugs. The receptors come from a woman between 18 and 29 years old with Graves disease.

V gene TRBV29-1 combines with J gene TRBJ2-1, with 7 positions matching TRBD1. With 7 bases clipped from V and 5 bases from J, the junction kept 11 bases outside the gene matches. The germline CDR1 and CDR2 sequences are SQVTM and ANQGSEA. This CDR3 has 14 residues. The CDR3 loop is CSGLQGNSNNEQFF. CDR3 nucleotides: TGCAGCGGCCTACAGGGGAACTCTAACAATGAGCAGTTCTTC.

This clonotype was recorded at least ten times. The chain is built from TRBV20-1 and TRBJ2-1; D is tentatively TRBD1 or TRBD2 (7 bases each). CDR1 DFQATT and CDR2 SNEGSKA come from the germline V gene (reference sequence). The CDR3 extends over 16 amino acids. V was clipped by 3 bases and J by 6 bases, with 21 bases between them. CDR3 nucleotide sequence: TGCAGTGCTAGCACTTACAACAGGGGAGGGGGCAATGAGCAGTTCTTC. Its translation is CSASTYNRGGGNEQFF.

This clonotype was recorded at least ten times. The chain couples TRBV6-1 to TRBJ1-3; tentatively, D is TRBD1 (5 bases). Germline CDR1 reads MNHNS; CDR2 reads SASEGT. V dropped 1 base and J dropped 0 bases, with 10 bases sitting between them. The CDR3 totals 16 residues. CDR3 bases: TGTGCCAGCAGTGAAGAGGCGGGACGCTCTGGAAACACCATATATTTT. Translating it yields CASSEEAGRSGNTIYF.

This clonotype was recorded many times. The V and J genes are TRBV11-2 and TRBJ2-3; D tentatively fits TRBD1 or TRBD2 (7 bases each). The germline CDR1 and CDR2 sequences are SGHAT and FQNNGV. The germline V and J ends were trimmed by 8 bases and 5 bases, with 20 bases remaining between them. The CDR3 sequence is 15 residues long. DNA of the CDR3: TGTGCCAGCGCCAGCAGGGGGGGCTCGGTAGATACGCAGTATTTT. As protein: CASASRGGSVDTQYF.

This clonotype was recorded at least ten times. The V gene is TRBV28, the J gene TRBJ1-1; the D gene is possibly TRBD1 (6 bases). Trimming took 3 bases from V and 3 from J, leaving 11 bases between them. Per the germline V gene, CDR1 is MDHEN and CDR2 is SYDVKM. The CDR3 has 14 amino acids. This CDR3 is CASSFTGSHTEAFF. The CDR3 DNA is TGTGCCAGCAGTTTTACAGGGTCGCACACTGAAGCTTTCTTT.

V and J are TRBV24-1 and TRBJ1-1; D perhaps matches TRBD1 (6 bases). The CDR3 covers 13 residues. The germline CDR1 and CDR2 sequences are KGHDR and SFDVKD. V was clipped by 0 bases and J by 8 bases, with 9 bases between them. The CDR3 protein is CATSDLRGTEAFF. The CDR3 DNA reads TGTGCCACCAGTGATTTGAGGGGGACAGAAGCTTTCTTT.

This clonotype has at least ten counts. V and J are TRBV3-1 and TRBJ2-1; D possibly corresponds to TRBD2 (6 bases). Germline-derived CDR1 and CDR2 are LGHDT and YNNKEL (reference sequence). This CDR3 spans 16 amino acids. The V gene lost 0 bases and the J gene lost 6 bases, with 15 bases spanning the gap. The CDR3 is CASSQDSASAVNEQFF. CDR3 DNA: TGTGCCAGCAGCCAAGATAGCGCTAGCGCGGTCAATGAGCAGTTCTTC.

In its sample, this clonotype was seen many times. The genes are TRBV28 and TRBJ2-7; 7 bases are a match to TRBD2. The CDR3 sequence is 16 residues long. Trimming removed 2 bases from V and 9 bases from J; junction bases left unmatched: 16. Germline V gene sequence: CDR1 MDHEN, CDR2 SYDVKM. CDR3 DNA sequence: TGTGCCAGCAGTTTAAGCTCCGTGGGAGGGTCCACCAGGCAGTACTTC. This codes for CASSLSSVGGSTRQYF.

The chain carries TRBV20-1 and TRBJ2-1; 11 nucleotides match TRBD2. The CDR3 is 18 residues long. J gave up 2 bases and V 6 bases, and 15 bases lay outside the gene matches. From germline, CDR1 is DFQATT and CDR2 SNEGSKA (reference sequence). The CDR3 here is CSAGGGGTSGSPYNEQFF. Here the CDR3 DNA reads TGCAGTGCCGGGGGAGGGGGCACTAGCGGGAGCCCCTACAATGAGCAGTTCTTC.

The CDR3 here is CSGELGYNEQFF. The CDR3 DNA reads as TGCAGCGGGGAACTGGGCTACAATGAGCAGTTCTTC. The chain carries TRBV29-1 and TRBJ2-1; no clear D gene. V lost 7 bases and J 3 bases, leaving 10 bases between the germline ends. From germline, CDR1 is SQVTM and CDR2 ANQGSEA. This CDR3 has 12 amino acids.